The T cell receptor beta chain under discussion was sequenced for a study of post-analysis software for immune sequencing data (dated by TCRdb to 2014 to 2015). A note on the overall study: Relapsing-remitting, secondary progressive and progressive-relapsing multiple sclerosis were recorded as disease courses, and subtype annotation was lacking for some patients. The patient repertoires were set against roughly eleven previously published healthy control repertoires from donors whose ages ranged from roughly 6 to 26 years. A subset of samples was prepared in parallel using single-end sample barcoding, then pooled and co-amplified after Illumina adapter ligation.

The study at large found these results: Significantly higher frequencies in patients than in controls were found for roughly 5 TRBV segments, including TRBV5-6, TRBV5-1 and TRBV20-1. Direct clustering with F measure showed strong co-clustering of samples prepared in the same batch, prompting a batch-effect correction. Compared with controls, multiple sclerosis patients had significantly lower normalized Chao1 diversity, a finding suggesting substantial peripheral T-cell clonal expansion. The multiple sclerosis patient group was slightly younger than the control group.

To demonstrate the VDJtools post-analysis software, TCR beta repertoires were profiled from the peripheral blood of 10 to 15 young patients with multiple sclerosis. The patients with multiple sclerosis were children and adolescents between roughly 6 and 16 years of age. With regard to this clonotype: Its antigen is unknown. No base qualities exist here, and no much larger clone lies one base off it.

Libraries were made using PCR. The listed sequencing device is Illumina HiSeq 2500. Unique molecular identifiers were incorporated into TCR beta cDNA libraries to reduce PCR and sequencing biases. Per 1 to 10 million input T cells, 500,000 or so cDNA molecules were obtained, such that each molecule approximated one T cell. The patient libraries were prepared and sequenced with the same protocol used for the earlier healthy control dataset. Within a given batch, samples were prepared together, multiplexed and sequenced on the same HiSeq lane. For the original study's pipeline: MIGEC handled the raw barcoded reads, throwing out single-read molecular identifier groups before consensus assembly and CDR3 extraction. Clonotype tables were post-analysed with VDJtools, and diversity was normalized by down-sampling all datasets to the smallest sample size. Repertoire overlap clustering matched CDR3 amino acid but not nucleotide sequences to correct batch-related cross-sample contamination. Through fastp at Q25 and MiXCR, TCRdb rebuilt clones from the public reads, retaining in-frame beta chains. Entries that share a CDR3 protein sequence are merged under the most common genes and DNA. It is TCRdb's table, rather than the study itself, that gives the V and J calls and clone size. The sample has about 200,000 distinct CDR3 sequences on record, about 30% of them singletons. Clones ranked in the top ten supply 3.4% of the sample.

The germline V gene encodes CDR1 DFQATT and CDR2 SNEGSKA (reference sequence). V is clipped by 2 bases and J by 2 bases, and the sequence between their germline boundaries is 12 bases long. The CDR3 covers 14 residues, taking in both the cysteine and the phenylalanine. CDR3 DNA only is kept here, 42 bases in frame from base 1. Rearrangement joined TRBV20-1 to TRBJ1-1, and possibly TRBD1, on 5 matching bases. Sample: blood. The clonotype was recovered from a girl aged 2 to 17 with multiple sclerosis. The CDR3 region: CSARWGTQNTEAFF. The DNA sequence reads TGCAGTGCTAGATGGGGCACACAAAACACTGAAGCTTTCTTT.